Listed below are T cell receptor beta chains from one sample, sequenced in a study of cytotoxic CD8 clonotypes in ibrutinib-treated CLL. TCRdb's copy holds only in-frame clones and misses some; the assay was immunoSEQ multiplex PCR. This sample yields more than 300,000 clones, of which just under 80% are seen a single time; about 6.7% belongs to the top ten. The sequences come from PBMCs, collected before ibrutinib treatment. The receptors shown here come from a human donor with chronic lymphocytic leukemia. The CDR3 runs from the conserved cysteine through the conserved F or W. A D gene is named only where the DNA matches it firmly. The size entry is marked missing in some rows and otherwise reads once, few, many or a size class.

CDR3aa: CASSVGLTGGGVGSYEQYF
CDR3nt: TGTGCCAGCAGCGTAGGATTGACAGGGGGTGGAGTAGGCTCCTACGAGCAGTACTTC
abundance: .
j_gene: TRBJ2-7
d_gene: TRBD1
v_gene: TRBV9

CDR3aa: CASSYSISGLRGYTF
CDR3nt: TGTGCCAGCAGTTACTCGATCAGTGGGTTGCGGGGCTACACCTTC
abundance: .
j_gene: TRBJ1-2
d_gene: .
v_gene: TRBV6-5

CDR3aa: CASSSLGLASFEQYF
CDR3nt: TGTGCCAGCAGCTCGCTGGGACTAGCATCTTTCGAGCAGTACTTC
abundance: few
j_gene: TRBJ2-7
d_gene: TRBD2
v_gene: TRBV11-2

CDR3aa: CASSYPLAAPYEQYF
CDR3nt: TGTGCCAGCAGTTACCCGCTAGCGGCACCCTACGAGCAGTACTTC
abundance: .
j_gene: TRBJ2-7
d_gene: TRBD2
v_gene: TRBV6-5

CDR3aa: CSVARTDSYEQYF
CDR3nt: TGCAGCGTTGCAAGGACTGACTCCTACGAGCAGTACTTC
abundance: once
j_gene: TRBJ2-7
d_gene: .
v_gene: TRBV29-1

CDR3aa: CASSPEDFQRVSYNEQFF
CDR3nt: TGTGCCAGCTCACCGGAGGATTTTCAGAGGGTTTCCTACAATGAGCAGTTCTTC
abundance: .
j_gene: TRBJ2-1
d_gene: .
v_gene: TRBV18

CDR3aa: CASKTPQDTQYF
CDR3nt: TGTGCCAGCAAAACCCCCCAAGATACGCAGTATTTT
abundance: .
j_gene: TRBJ2-3
d_gene: .
v_gene: TRBV2

CDR3aa: CASSYSGLAGAEQYF
CDR3nt: TGTGCCAGCAGTTACTCGGGACTAGCGGGAGCCGAGCAGTACTTC
abundance: .
j_gene: TRBJ2-7
d_gene: TRBD2
v_gene: TRBV6-5

CDR3aa: CASSKAPGPQETQYF
CDR3nt: TGTGCCAGCAGCAAAGCCCCGGGTCCCCAAGAGACCCAGTACTTC
abundance: .
j_gene: TRBJ2-5
d_gene: .
v_gene: TRBV21-1

CDR3aa: CASSLDHEQYF
CDR3nt: TGTGCCAGCAGCTTAGACCACGAGCAGTACTTC
abundance: .
j_gene: TRBJ2-7
d_gene: .
v_gene: TRBV11-2

CDR3aa: CASSYGEGVAETQYF
CDR3nt: TGTGCCAGCAGTTACGGTGAGGGGGTGGCCGAGACCCAGTACTTC
abundance: .
j_gene: TRBJ2-5
d_gene: .
v_gene: TRBV6-5

CDR3aa: CAADGGYGYTF
CDR3nt: TGTGCCGCCGACGGCGGCTATGGCTACACCTTC
abundance: .
j_gene: TRBJ1-2
d_gene: .
v_gene: TRBV25-1

CDR3aa: CSVGLAGGNEQFF
CDR3nt: TGCAGCGTTGGACTAGCGGGAGGCAATGAGCAGTTCTTC
abundance: .
j_gene: TRBJ2-1
d_gene: TRBD2
v_gene: TRBV29-1

CDR3aa: CASSYSNWAPNTEAFF
CDR3nt: TGTGCCAGCAGTTACTCGAACTGGGCGCCAAACACTGAAGCTTTCTTT
abundance: once
j_gene: TRBJ1-1
d_gene: .
v_gene: TRBV6-5

CDR3aa: CASSFGRGSGKLFF
CDR3nt: TGTGCCAGCAGCTTCGGCAGGGGGTCAGGAAAACTGTTTTTT
abundance: .
j_gene: TRBJ1-4
d_gene: TRBD1
v_gene: TRBV5-8

CDR3aa: CASGGTGTNEQYF
CDR3nt: TGTGCCAGCGGCGGGACAGGGACCAACGAGCAGTACTTC
abundance: .
j_gene: TRBJ2-7
d_gene: TRBD1
v_gene: TRBV14

CDR3aa: CASSSGRNTGELFF
CDR3nt: TGCGCCAGCTCTAGCGGGAGGAACACCGGGGAGCTGTTTTTT
abundance: .
j_gene: TRBJ2-2
d_gene: TRBD2
v_gene: TRBV5-1

CDR3aa: CASSFPVATFYEQFF
CDR3nt: TGTGCCAGCAGCTTCCCTGTGGCCACATTCTATGAGCAGTTCTTC
abundance: few
j_gene: TRBJ2-1
d_gene: .
v_gene: TRBV11-2

CDR3aa: CASSLKGTGSHEQFF
CDR3nt: TGTGCCAGCAGCTTGAAGGGGACAGGGAGTCATGAGCAGTTCTTC
abundance: .
j_gene: TRBJ2-1
d_gene: TRBD1
v_gene: TRBV7-3

CDR3aa: CASSLKGFQTGELFF
CDR3nt: TGTGCCAGCAGCTTAAAGGGATTTCAAACCGGGGAGCTGTTTTTT
abundance: once
j_gene: TRBJ2-2
d_gene: .
v_gene: TRBV5-6

CDR3aa: CASSLFRQFGEQYF
CDR3nt: TGTGCCAGCAGTTTATTCCGGCAGTTCGGCGAGCAGTACTTC
abundance: .
j_gene: TRBJ2-7
d_gene: .
v_gene: TRBV28

CDR3aa: CASSLSFPVGEQFF
CDR3nt: TGTGCCAGCAGCTTATCATTCCCCGTCGGTGAGCAGTTCTTC
abundance: .
j_gene: TRBJ2-1
d_gene: .
v_gene: TRBV7-7

CDR3aa: CSVSSGTGTGELFF
CDR3nt: TGCAGCGTATCTAGCGGGACGGGCACCGGGGAGCTGTTTTTT
abundance: .
j_gene: TRBJ2-2
d_gene: TRBD2
v_gene: TRBV29-1

CDR3aa: CAWRTISNEQFF
CDR3nt: TGTGCCTGGAGAACGATAAGTAACGAGCAGTTCTTC
abundance: few
j_gene: TRBJ2-1
d_gene: .
v_gene: TRBV30

CDR3aa: CSVVTSGSQLGNEQFF
CDR3nt: TGCAGCGTTGTGACTAGCGGGAGCCAACTGGGCAATGAGCAGTTCTTC
abundance: .
j_gene: TRBJ2-1
d_gene: TRBD2
v_gene: TRBV29-1

CDR3aa: CSVEQGQLTTEAFF
CDR3nt: TGCAGCGTTGAACAGGGACAGCTAACCACTGAAGCTTTCTTT
abundance: .
j_gene: TRBJ1-1
d_gene: TRBD1
v_gene: TRBV29-1

CDR3aa: CASRDSLTNEKLFF
CDR3nt: TGTGCCAGCAGGGACAGTCTAACTAATGAAAAACTGTTTTTT
abundance: few
j_gene: TRBJ1-4
d_gene: .
v_gene: TRBV28

CDR3aa: CASSRTEETQYF
CDR3nt: TGTGCCAGCAGCCGGACAGAAGAGACCCAGTACTTC
abundance: .
j_gene: TRBJ2-5
d_gene: .
v_gene: TRBV7-9

CDR3aa: CSAWDATNEKLFF
CDR3nt: TGCAGCGCTTGGGATGCAACTAATGAAAAACTGTTTTTT
abundance: few
j_gene: TRBJ1-4
d_gene: .
v_gene: TRBV29-1

CDR3aa: CASAYGYEQYF
CDR3nt: TGTGCCAGCGCCTATGGCTACGAGCAGTACTTC
abundance: .
j_gene: TRBJ2-7
d_gene: .
v_gene: TRBV14

CDR3aa: CASSPGTSGPSYEQYF
CDR3nt: TGCGCCAGCAGCCCCGGGACTAGCGGGCCGTCCTACGAGCAGTACTTC
abundance: .
j_gene: TRBJ2-7
d_gene: TRBD2
v_gene: TRBV5-1

CDR3aa: CASRERGQGISEAFF
CDR3nt: TGTGCCAGCAGAGAACGAGGACAGGGAATCTCTGAAGCTTTCTTT
abundance: .
j_gene: TRBJ1-1
d_gene: TRBD1
v_gene: TRBV6-1

CDR3aa: CASSRTGVGTGELFF
CDR3nt: TGTGCCAGCAGTCGGACAGGGGTGGGAACCGGGGAGCTGTTTTTT
abundance: .
j_gene: TRBJ2-2
d_gene: TRBD1
v_gene: TRBV6-1

CDR3aa: CASSSLAGGPGDTQYF
CDR3nt: TGTGCCAGCAGCTCATTAGCGGGAGGGCCGGGAGATACGCAGTATTTT
abundance: once
j_gene: TRBJ2-3
d_gene: TRBD2
v_gene: TRBV7-9

CDR3aa: CASSLGAGFDGEQFF
CDR3nt: TGCGCCAGCAGCTTGGGTGCCGGGTTTGATGGTGAGCAGTTCTTC
abundance: .
j_gene: TRBJ2-1
d_gene: .
v_gene: TRBV5-1

CDR3aa: CASDQEGRALETQYF
CDR3nt: TGTGCCAGCGACCAAGAAGGACGCGCTTTGGAGACCCAGTACTTC
abundance: .
j_gene: TRBJ2-5
d_gene: .
v_gene: TRBV6-5

CDR3aa: CASSIRPDISTDTQYF
CDR3nt: TGTGCCAGTAGTATCCGTCCGGACATAAGCACAGATACGCAGTATTTT
abundance: .
j_gene: TRBJ2-3
d_gene: .
v_gene: TRBV19

CDR3aa: CASSSSRTGGEKLFF
CDR3nt: TGTGCCAGCAGCTCCTCGCGGACAGGGGGTGAAAAACTGTTTTTT
abundance: .
j_gene: TRBJ1-4
d_gene: TRBD1
v_gene: TRBV9

CDR3aa: CASSRRGRENKREQYF
CDR3nt: TGTGCCAGCTCACGACGTGGGCGGGAGAATAAAAGGGAGCAGTACTTC
abundance: once
j_gene: TRBJ2-7
d_gene: TRBD2
v_gene: TRBV18

CDR3aa: CASSISDRRYGYTF
CDR3nt: TGTGCCAGTAGTATATCCGACAGGCGCTATGGCTACACCTTC
abundance: few
j_gene: TRBJ1-2
d_gene: .
v_gene: TRBV19

CDR3aa: CASSLYADSLWEKLFF
CDR3nt: TGTGCCAGCAGCTTGTATGCGGACAGCCTCTGGGAAAAACTGTTTTTT
abundance: once
j_gene: TRBJ1-4
d_gene: .
v_gene: TRBV5-5

CDR3aa: CASSAWGAYNEQFF
CDR3nt: TGTGCCAGCAGCGCTTGGGGCGCGTACAATGAGCAGTTCTTC
abundance: .
j_gene: TRBJ2-1
d_gene: .
v_gene: TRBV14

CDR3aa: CASSLGGEPYNEQFF
CDR3nt: TGTGCCAGCAGCTTAGGCGGGGAACCCTACAATGAGCAGTTCTTC
abundance: .
j_gene: TRBJ2-1
d_gene: .
v_gene: TRBV7-2

CDR3aa: CASGLGNTGELFF
CDR3nt: TGTGCTAGTGGTTTGGGCAACACCGGGGAGCTGTTTTTT
abundance: .
j_gene: TRBJ2-2
d_gene: .
v_gene: TRBV12-5

CDR3aa: CAISDREGVTDTQYF
CDR3nt: TGTGCCATCAGCGATCGGGAGGGGGTCACAGATACGCAGTATTTT
abundance: .
j_gene: TRBJ2-3
d_gene: TRBD2
v_gene: TRBV10-3

CDR3aa: CASSPGTAGGPFEQYF
CDR3nt: TGTGCTAGCAGCCCTGGGACGGCGGGAGGGCCGTTCGAGCAGTACTTC
abundance: .
j_gene: TRBJ2-7
d_gene: TRBD2
v_gene: TRBV7-7

CDR3aa: CASSLLGSTGTDGYTF
CDR3nt: TGTGCCAGCAGCTTATTAGGCTCTACAGGAACTGATGGCTACACCTTC
abundance: .
j_gene: TRBJ1-2
d_gene: .
v_gene: TRBV7-3

CDR3aa: CASSWAGRGNTGELFF
CDR3nt: TGCGCCAGCAGCTGGGCGGGGAGAGGGAACACCGGGGAGCTGTTTTTT
abundance: .
j_gene: TRBJ2-2
d_gene: .
v_gene: TRBV5-1

CDR3aa: CASSELAGTYNEQFF
CDR3nt: TGTGCCAGCAGTGAACTAGCGGGTACATACAATGAGCAGTTCTTC
abundance: .
j_gene: TRBJ2-1
d_gene: TRBD2
v_gene: TRBV2

CDR3aa: CAWSAGTVNEQFF
CDR3nt: TGTGCCTGGAGTGCCGGGACAGTGAATGAGCAGTTCTTC
abundance: .
j_gene: TRBJ2-1
d_gene: TRBD1
v_gene: TRBV30

CDR3aa: CSVDGQGAQRTQYF
CDR3nt: TGCAGCGTAGACGGACAGGGGGCCCAAAGAACCCAGTACTTC
abundance: .
j_gene: TRBJ2-5
d_gene: TRBD1
v_gene: TRBV29-1

CDR3aa: CASSSGTFLEKLFF
CDR3nt: TGTGCCAGCAGTTCCGGGACATTTCTGGAAAAACTGTTTTTT
abundance: .
j_gene: TRBJ1-4
d_gene: .
v_gene: TRBV28

CDR3aa: CASSFSGGRDEQFF
CDR3nt: TGTGCCAGCAGTTTCTCCGGGGGGCGGGATGAGCAGTTCTTC
abundance: .
j_gene: TRBJ2-1
d_gene: .
v_gene: TRBV2

CDR3aa: CASSHRDVPETQYF
CDR3nt: TGTGCCAGCAGCCACCGGGACGTGCCTGAGACCCAGTACTTC
abundance: .
j_gene: TRBJ2-5
d_gene: .
v_gene: TRBV5-4

CDR3aa: CASSLALTSTEAFF
CDR3nt: TGTGCTAGCAGCTTAGCTCTGACGTCCACTGAAGCTTTCTTT
abundance: few
j_gene: TRBJ1-1
d_gene: .
v_gene: TRBV7-7

CDR3aa: CASSPRPEETIYF
CDR3nt: TGCGCCAGCAGCCCGAGGCCGGAGGAGACCATATATTTT
abundance: few
j_gene: TRBJ1-3
d_gene: .
v_gene: TRBV5-1

CDR3aa: CASGLQGQSQPQHF
CDR3nt: TGTGCCAGCGGTCTACAGGGGCAAAGTCAGCCCCAGCATTTT
abundance: .
j_gene: TRBJ1-5
d_gene: TRBD1
v_gene: TRBV2

CDR3aa: CASSENSNQPQHF
CDR3nt: TGTGCCAGCAGCGAAAATAGCAATCAGCCCCAGCATTTT
abundance: once
j_gene: TRBJ1-5
d_gene: .
v_gene: TRBV9

CDR3aa: CAGGTGYQPQHF
CDR3nt: TGTGCCGGGGGGACAGGGTATCAGCCCCAGCATTTT
abundance: .
j_gene: TRBJ1-5
d_gene: TRBD1
v_gene: TRBV19

CDR3aa: CSAEVGRRETQYF
CDR3nt: TGCAGCGCTGAAGTGGGCAGACGAGAGACCCAGTACTTC
abundance: few
j_gene: TRBJ2-5
d_gene: .
v_gene: TRBV29-1